This T cell receptor beta chain is from a study of blood T cell repertoires in COVID-19. The wider study: Sources were T cells, B-cell-depleted T cells, or PBMCs; the material itself was cDNA or gDNA.

Produced via immunoSEQ multiplex PCR; TCRdb's table is partial and in-frame only. The profile covers over 150,000 clones, with about four fifths appearing a single time and less than 9.5% taken by the ten largest. The CDR3 length is 14 residues. From germline, CDR1 is SGHVS and CDR2 FNYEAQ. V lost 0 bases to trimming and J lost 1 base, with 6 bases between them. Grouping used clinical history reported by participants in a survey and questionnaire. The clonotype comes from a man in his forties or fifties who had recovered from COVID-19. This chain joins TRBV7-6 and TRBJ2-5; D gene ambiguous. Sequencing input: PBMCs or T cells enriched from blood (not recorded which). The DNA for the CDR3 is TGTGCCAGCAGCTTAGCGCCCAGCCAAGAGACCCAGTACTTC. Its protein is CASSLAPSQETQYF.